Listed below are T cell receptor beta chains from one sample, sequenced in a study of response to subunit inactivated influenza vaccine. Each CDR3 protein gets one entry after TCRdb re-called the RT-PCR reads with MiXCR. The profile covers 400,000 to 550,000 distinct CDR3 sequences, with roughly 23% appearing a single time and approximately 2% taken by the ten largest. This specimen was CD4+ T cells sorted from PBMCs, taken roughly 5 days after vaccination. Receptors originate from a man aged 45-65 years who received an inactivated influenza vaccine. CDR3s include the opening cysteine and the closing phenylalanine or tryptophan. A D gene is named only where the DNA matches it firmly. The size field is filled for only some rows; it gives once, few, many or a size class.

d_call: NA; v_call: TRBV4-3; j_call: TRBJ1-4; clone_size: few; cdr3_aa: CASSQGRGDEKLFF; cdr3_nt: TGCGCCAGCAGCCAAGGGCGGGGGGATGAAAAACTGTTTTTT
d_call: TRBD1; v_call: TRBV30; j_call: TRBJ1-4; clone_size: many; cdr3_aa: CAWSGDRAGGEKLFF; cdr3_nt: TGTGCCTGGAGCGGCGACAGGGCTGGAGGCGAAAAACTGTTTTTT
d_call: NA; v_call: TRBV5-5; j_call: TRBJ2-1; clone_size: NA; cdr3_aa: CASSPSAPGPNEQFF; cdr3_nt: TGTGCCAGCAGCCCTAGTGCGCCAGGCCCCAATGAGCAGTTCTTC
d_call: TRBD1; v_call: TRBV11-3; j_call: TRBJ2-1; clone_size: NA; cdr3_aa: CASSFDRVYNEQFF; cdr3_nt: TGTGCCAGCAGCTTCGACAGGGTCTACAATGAGCAGTTCTTC
d_call: NA; v_call: TRBV15; j_call: TRBJ2-3; clone_size: NA; cdr3_aa: CATSREGPRLNTQYF; cdr3_nt: TGTGCCACCAGCAGAGAGGGACCCAGATTAAATACGCAGTATTTT
d_call: NA; v_call: TRBV28; j_call: TRBJ1-5; clone_size: NA; cdr3_aa: CASSLASGAGQPQHF; cdr3_nt: TGTGCCAGCAGTTTAGCTTCAGGGGCAGGTCAGCCCCAGCATTTT
d_call: NA; v_call: TRBV5-1; j_call: TRBJ2-1; clone_size: NA; cdr3_aa: CASNPKDSPRSEQFF; cdr3_nt: TGCGCCAGTAACCCGAAGGACTCTCCCCGGAGCGAGCAGTTCTTC
d_call: TRBD2; v_call: TRBV24-1; j_call: TRBJ2-1; clone_size: NA; cdr3_aa: CATSDLASGGSYNEQFF; cdr3_nt: TGTGCCACCAGTGATTTGGCTAGCGGGGGCTCCTACAATGAGCAGTTCTTC
d_call: NA; v_call: TRBV5-1; j_call: TRBJ2-1; clone_size: NA; cdr3_aa: CASSLSDNNNEQFF; cdr3_nt: TGCGCCAGCAGCCTCTCGGACAATAACAATGAGCAGTTCTTC
d_call: TRBD1; v_call: TRBV12-3/TRBV12-4; j_call: TRBJ2-1; clone_size: NA; cdr3_aa: CASSSSGTGRGEQFF; cdr3_nt: TGTGCCAGCAGTTCCTCCGGGACAGGCCGAGGTGAGCAGTTCTTC
d_call: NA; v_call: TRBV12-3/TRBV12-4; j_call: TRBJ1-1; clone_size: NA; cdr3_aa: CASSLGPEAFF; cdr3_nt: TGTGCCAGCAGTTTGGGTCCTGAAGCTTTCTTT
d_call: NA; v_call: TRBV3-1; j_call: TRBJ2-7; clone_size: few; cdr3_aa: CASSQDGSEQYF; cdr3_nt: TGTGCCAGCAGCCAAGATGGGAGCGAGCAGTACTTC
d_call: TRBD1; v_call: TRBV6-6; j_call: TRBJ2-5; clone_size: NA; cdr3_aa: CASTKRGTGKGKRQETQYF; cdr3_nt: TGTGCCAGCACCAAAAGAGGGACAGGGAAGGGTAAACGCCAAGAGACCCAGTACTTC
d_call: NA; v_call: TRBV5-1; j_call: TRBJ2-6; clone_size: NA; cdr3_aa: CASSLAVRKSSGANVLTF; cdr3_nt: TGCGCCAGCAGCTTGGCTGTCAGAAAGAGCTCTGGGGCCAACGTCCTGACTTTC
d_call: TRBD2; v_call: TRBV24-1; j_call: TRBJ2-1; clone_size: NA; cdr3_aa: CATGTSGSIKEQFF; cdr3_nt: TGTGCCACCGGGACTAGCGGATCAATTAAGGAGCAGTTCTTC
d_call: NA; v_call: TRBV4-3; j_call: TRBJ2-5; clone_size: few; cdr3_aa: CASSQEAGAETQYF; cdr3_nt: TGCGCCAGCAGCCAAGAGGCAGGGGCAGAGACCCAGTACTTC
d_call: TRBD2; v_call: TRBV20-1; j_call: TRBJ2-7; clone_size: few; cdr3_aa: CSARDRRLAGAGEQYF; cdr3_nt: TGCAGTGCTAGAGATCGTAGACTAGCGGGAGCGGGGGAGCAGTACTTC
d_call: TRBD1; v_call: TRBV5-1; j_call: TRBJ2-2; clone_size: NA; cdr3_aa: CASSFTGQLTGELFF; cdr3_nt: TGCGCCAGCAGCTTCACGGGACAGCTCACCGGGGAGCTGTTTTTT
d_call: NA; v_call: TRBV29-1; j_call: TRBJ2-3; clone_size: NA; cdr3_aa: CSVAWASLTDTQYF; cdr3_nt: TGCAGCGTTGCTTGGGCATCCCTCACAGATACGCAGTATTTT
d_call: TRBD2; v_call: TRBV11-2; j_call: TRBJ2-2; clone_size: few; cdr3_aa: CASSLGSSGRAVKAGELFF; cdr3_nt: TGTGCCAGCAGCTTAGGATCTAGCGGGAGGGCCGTTAAGGCCGGGGAGCTGTTTTTT
d_call: NA; v_call: TRBV30; j_call: TRBJ2-3; clone_size: few; cdr3_aa: CAWSPGDSTDTQYF; cdr3_nt: TGTGCCTGGAGTCCGGGGGATAGCACAGATACGCAGTATTTT
d_call: NA; v_call: TRBV29-1; j_call: TRBJ2-7; clone_size: few; cdr3_aa: CSVAGQPNSYEQYF; cdr3_nt: TGCAGCGTAGCCGGCCAGCCCAACTCCTACGAGCAGTACTTC
d_call: NA; v_call: TRBV7-9; j_call: TRBJ2-1; clone_size: NA; cdr3_aa: CASSLSPGDSYNEQFF; cdr3_nt: TGTGCCAGCAGCTTAAGTCCAGGGGACTCCTACAATGAGCAGTTCTTC
d_call: TRBD1; v_call: TRBV7-9; j_call: TRBJ1-1; clone_size: few; cdr3_aa: CASSPGGVTEAFF; cdr3_nt: TGTGCCAGCAGTCCAGGGGGTGTCACTGAAGCTTTCTTT
d_call: NA; v_call: TRBV28; j_call: TRBJ2-3; clone_size: many; cdr3_aa: CASSLLTDTQYF; cdr3_nt: TGTGCCAGCAGCTTACTCACAGATACGCAGTATTTT
d_call: TRBD1; v_call: TRBV12-3/TRBV12-4; j_call: TRBJ1-5; clone_size: few; cdr3_aa: CASSRDRATAQPQHF; cdr3_nt: TGTGCCAGCAGTAGGGACAGGGCGACGGCTCAGCCCCAGCATTTT
d_call: NA; v_call: TRBV5-6; j_call: TRBJ2-1; clone_size: NA; cdr3_aa: CASSLFLPGHEQFF; cdr3_nt: TGTGCCAGCAGCTTGTTCCTACCCGGCCATGAGCAGTTCTTC
d_call: TRBD2; v_call: TRBV2; j_call: TRBJ2-1; clone_size: few; cdr3_aa: CASSEASPSGSSYNEQFF; cdr3_nt: TGTGCCAGCAGTGAAGCCTCGCCTAGCGGGAGTAGTTACAATGAGCAGTTCTTC
d_call: TRBD2; v_call: TRBV28; j_call: TRBJ2-7; clone_size: few; cdr3_aa: CASSTPGLAGEASYEQYF; cdr3_nt: TGTGCCAGCAGTACCCCCGGACTAGCGGGAGAGGCGTCCTACGAGCAGTACTTC
d_call: TRBD2; v_call: TRBV20-1; j_call: TRBJ2-7; clone_size: NA; cdr3_aa: CSRRGELAGESKKEQYF; cdr3_nt: TGCAGCCGGAGGGGAGAACTAGCGGGAGAATCGAAGAAAGAGCAGTACTTC
d_call: NA; v_call: TRBV27; j_call: TRBJ2-2; clone_size: NA; cdr3_aa: CASRQTSLWTGELFF; cdr3_nt: TGTGCCAGCAGGCAGACTAGTTTATGGACCGGGGAGCTGTTTTTT
d_call: TRBD2; v_call: TRBV20-1; j_call: TRBJ2-5; clone_size: NA; cdr3_aa: CSAGTSGRGETQYF; cdr3_nt: TGCAGTGCCGGGACTAGCGGGCGGGGCGAGACCCAGTACTTC
d_call: TRBD1; v_call: TRBV6-2/TRBV6-3; j_call: TRBJ2-7; clone_size: NA; cdr3_aa: CASSYSGQETYEQYF; cdr3_nt: TGTGCCAGCAGTTACTCAGGACAGGAGACCTACGAGCAGTACTTC
d_call: TRBD2; v_call: TRBV20-1; j_call: TRBJ2-3; clone_size: few; cdr3_aa: CSATTSGRTDTQYF; cdr3_nt: TGCAGTGCGACGACTAGCGGGAGGACAGATACGCAGTATTTT
d_call: NA; v_call: TRBV7-6; j_call: TRBJ2-1; clone_size: NA; cdr3_aa: CASSSPAGAQYNEQFF; cdr3_nt: TGTGCCAGCAGCTCCCCGGCGGGGGCGCAATACAATGAGCAGTTCTTC
d_call: TRBD1; v_call: TRBV25-1; j_call: TRBJ2-7; clone_size: NA; cdr3_aa: CASGGQGYEQYF; cdr3_nt: TGTGCCAGTGGTGGACAGGGTTACGAGCAGTACTTC
d_call: NA; v_call: TRBV7-6; j_call: TRBJ1-6; clone_size: NA; cdr3_aa: CASSLAFNSPLHF; cdr3_nt: TGTGCCAGCAGCTTAGCCTTTAATTCACCCCTCCACTTT
d_call: NA; v_call: TRBV4-3; j_call: TRBJ1-5; clone_size: NA; cdr3_aa: CASSQDPGTPQHF; cdr3_nt: TGCGCCAGCAGCCAAGATCCGGGGACGCCCCAGCATTTT
d_call: TRBD1; v_call: TRBV5-1; j_call: TRBJ2-7; clone_size: few; cdr3_aa: CASSPDRARGEQYF; cdr3_nt: TGCGCCAGCAGCCCGGACAGGGCCCGAGGCGAGCAGTACTTC
d_call: NA; v_call: TRBV10-3; j_call: TRBJ1-1; clone_size: many; cdr3_aa: CATRTPLAKGNTEAFF; cdr3_nt: TGTGCCACCCGAACCCCCTTAGCCAAGGGGAACACTGAAGCTTTCTTT
d_call: NA; v_call: TRBV6-5; j_call: TRBJ2-7; clone_size: NA; cdr3_aa: CASSLDSIGPSSYEQYF; cdr3_nt: TGTGCCAGCAGTTTGGACAGTATTGGGCCCAGCTCCTACGAGCAGTACTTC
d_call: TRBD1; v_call: TRBV10-3; j_call: TRBJ2-7; clone_size: many; cdr3_aa: CASTGTGGEQYF; cdr3_nt: TGTGCCAGCACCGGGACAGGCGGGGAGCAGTACTTC
d_call: TRBD2; v_call: TRBV29-1; j_call: TRBJ2-7; clone_size: few; cdr3_aa: CSVSRIGGSLHEQYF; cdr3_nt: TGCAGCGTCAGCCGAATAGGCGGGAGTCTTCACGAGCAGTACTTC
d_call: NA; v_call: TRBV12-3/TRBV12-4; j_call: TRBJ2-6; clone_size: NA; cdr3_aa: CASRTPGANVLTF; cdr3_nt: TGTGCCAGCAGAACCCCTGGGGCCAACGTCCTGACTTTC
d_call: NA; v_call: TRBV18; j_call: TRBJ2-3; clone_size: NA; cdr3_aa: CASSPRETSIADTQYF; cdr3_nt: TGTGCCAGCTCACCCCGTGAAACTAGCATCGCAGATACGCAGTATTTT
d_call: NA; v_call: TRBV5-1; j_call: TRBJ2-3; clone_size: few; cdr3_aa: CASSLVGLAADTQYF; cdr3_nt: TGCGCCAGCAGCTTGGTGGGTCTAGCCGCAGATACGCAGTATTTT
d_call: NA; v_call: TRBV29-1; j_call: TRBJ2-5; clone_size: few; cdr3_aa: CSVDQGGETQYF; cdr3_nt: TGCAGCGTTGATCAGGGCGGAGAGACCCAGTACTTC